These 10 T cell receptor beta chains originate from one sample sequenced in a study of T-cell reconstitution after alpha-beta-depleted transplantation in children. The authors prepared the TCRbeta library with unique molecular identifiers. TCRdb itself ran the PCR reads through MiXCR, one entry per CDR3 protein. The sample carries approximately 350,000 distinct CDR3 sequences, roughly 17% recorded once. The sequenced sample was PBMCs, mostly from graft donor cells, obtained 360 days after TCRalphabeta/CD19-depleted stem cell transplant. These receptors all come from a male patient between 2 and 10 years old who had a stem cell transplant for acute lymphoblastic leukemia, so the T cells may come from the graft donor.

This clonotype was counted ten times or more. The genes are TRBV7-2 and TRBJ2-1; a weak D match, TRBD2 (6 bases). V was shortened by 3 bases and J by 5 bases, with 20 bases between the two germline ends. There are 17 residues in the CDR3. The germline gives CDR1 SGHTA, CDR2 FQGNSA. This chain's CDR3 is CASSFWTTSGGHNEQFF. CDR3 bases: TGTGCCAGCAGCTTTTGGACTACTAGTGGTGGGCACAATGAGCAGTTCTTC.

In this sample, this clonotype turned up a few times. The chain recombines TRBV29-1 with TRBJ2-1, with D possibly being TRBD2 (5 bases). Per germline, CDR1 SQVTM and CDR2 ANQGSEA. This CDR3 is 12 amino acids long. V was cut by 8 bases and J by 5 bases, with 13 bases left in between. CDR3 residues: CSLLLANNEQFF. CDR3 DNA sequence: TGCAGCCTCCTCCTAGCTAACAATGAGCAGTTCTTC.

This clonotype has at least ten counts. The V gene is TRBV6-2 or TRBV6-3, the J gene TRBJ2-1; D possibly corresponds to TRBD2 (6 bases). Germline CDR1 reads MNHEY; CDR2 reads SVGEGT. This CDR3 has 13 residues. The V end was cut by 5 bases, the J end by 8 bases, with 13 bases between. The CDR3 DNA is TGTGCCAGCAGTCTCTTGCTAGCGTATGAGCAGTTCTTC. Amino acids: CASSLLLAYEQFF.

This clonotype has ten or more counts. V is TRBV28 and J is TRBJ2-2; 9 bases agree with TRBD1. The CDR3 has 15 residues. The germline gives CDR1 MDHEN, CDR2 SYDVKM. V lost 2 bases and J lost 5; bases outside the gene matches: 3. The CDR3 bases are TGTGCCAGCAGTTTAGGGACAGGGCAAACCGGGGAGCTGTTTTTT. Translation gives CASSLGTGQTGELFF.

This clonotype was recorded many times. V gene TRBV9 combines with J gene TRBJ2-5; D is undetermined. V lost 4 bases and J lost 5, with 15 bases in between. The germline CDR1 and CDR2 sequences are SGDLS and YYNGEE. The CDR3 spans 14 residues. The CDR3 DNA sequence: TGTGCCAGCAGCCCCCGGGTATATGGGGAGACCCAGTACTTC. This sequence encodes CASSPRVYGETQYF.

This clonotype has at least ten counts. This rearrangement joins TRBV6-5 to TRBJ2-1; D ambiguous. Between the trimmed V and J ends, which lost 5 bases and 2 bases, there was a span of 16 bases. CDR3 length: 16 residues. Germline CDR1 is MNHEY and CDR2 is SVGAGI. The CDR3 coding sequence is TGTGCCAGCAGTGTACTGTGGTGGAAAGCCTACAATGAGCAGTTCTTC. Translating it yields CASSVLWWKAYNEQFF.

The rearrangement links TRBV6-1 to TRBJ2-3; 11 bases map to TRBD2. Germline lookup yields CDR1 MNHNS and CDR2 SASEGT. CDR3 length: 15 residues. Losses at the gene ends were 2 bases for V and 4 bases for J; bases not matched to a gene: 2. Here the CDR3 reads CASSELAGGADTQYF. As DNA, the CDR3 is TGTGCCAGCAGTGAACTAGCGGGAGGAGCAGATACGCAGTATTTT.

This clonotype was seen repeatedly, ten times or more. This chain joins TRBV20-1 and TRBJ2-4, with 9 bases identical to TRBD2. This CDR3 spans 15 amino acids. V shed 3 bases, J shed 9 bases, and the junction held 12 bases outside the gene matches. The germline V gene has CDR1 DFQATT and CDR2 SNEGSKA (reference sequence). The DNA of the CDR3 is TGCAGTGCTAGGGCTATTAGCGGGAGAGGGGGCATTCAGTACTTC. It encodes CSARAISGRGGIQYF.

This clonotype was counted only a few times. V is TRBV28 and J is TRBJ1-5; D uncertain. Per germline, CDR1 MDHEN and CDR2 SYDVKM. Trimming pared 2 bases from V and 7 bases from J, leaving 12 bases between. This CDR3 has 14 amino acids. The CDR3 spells CASSLNPIGQPQHF. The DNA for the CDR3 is TGTGCCAGCAGTTTAAATCCCATCGGACAGCCCCAGCATTTT.

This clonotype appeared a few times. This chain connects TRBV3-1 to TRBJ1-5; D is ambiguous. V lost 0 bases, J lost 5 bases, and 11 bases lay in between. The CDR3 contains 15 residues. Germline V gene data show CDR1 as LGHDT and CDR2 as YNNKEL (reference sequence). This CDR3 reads CASSQEMRPDQPQHF. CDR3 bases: TGTGCCAGCAGCCAAGAAATGAGGCCCGATCAGCCCCAGCATTTT.